What follows are 14 T cell receptor beta chains derived from one specimen sequenced in a study of shared clonotypes between healthy human individuals. Here immunoSEQ multiplex PCR was the method, and the copy in TCRdb shows in-frame clones only, minus some. This sample carries around 500,000 clones, 60% to 85% of them seen once, and the ten largest clones take under 15%. The specimen was PBMCs. All receptors derive from a middle-aged woman in good health. Some clones in this sample may be carry-over from other donors' samples.

V usage is TRBV5-1 and J usage is TRBJ2-7; 8 bases are shared with TRBD1. Germline loops: CDR1 SGHRS, CDR2 YFSETQ. Losses at the gene ends were 2 bases for V and 0 bases for J; bases not matched to a gene: 7. This CDR3 region has 16 residues. This CDR3 reads CASSLDGQGYSYEQYF. Written as DNA, the CDR3 is TGCGCCAGCAGCTTAGACGGACAGGGTTACTCCTACGAGCAGTACTTC. Combining the CDR3 with reference TRBV5-1 and TRBJ2-7 gives the whole variable domain KAGVTQTPRYLIKTRGQQVTLSCSPISGHRSVSWYQQTPGQGLQFLFEYFSETQRNKGNFPGRFSGRQFSNSRSEMNVSTLELGDSALYLCASSLDGQGYSYEQYFGPGTRLTVT.

The chain recombines TRBV25-1 with TRBJ2-1; D is undetermined. This CDR3 is built from 13 residues. Deletions cut 4 bases from V and 7 bases from J, with 11 bases between. Germline CDR1 MGHDK, CDR2 SYGVNS. The CDR3 here is CASSVTGWNEQFF. Here the CDR3 DNA reads TGTGCCAGCAGTGTAACGGGTTGGAATGAGCAGTTCTTC.

About this clone itself: This could be a read error, since a much larger clone is one nucleotide away. Other DNA sequences in the same sample also yield this CDR3. The chain uses TRBV15 and TRBJ2-3; either TRBD1 or TRBD2 may fit D (5 bases each). This CDR3 is built from 14 residues. Between the trimmed V and J ends, which lost 9 bases and 4 bases, there was a span of 17 bases. CDR1 is LNHNV, CDR2 YYDKDF, per germline (reference sequence). In nucleotides, the CDR3 is TGTGCCACTAGCCGTGGGGGAGAGGCAGATACGCAGTATTTT. It encodes CATSRGGEADTQYF.

The gene calls are TRBV29-1 and TRBJ1-1; 11 positions match TRBD1. This CDR3 comprises 13 residues. Germline-derived CDR1 and CDR2 are SQVTM and ANQGSEA. The V segment lost 7 bases and the J segment 3 bases; nucleotides outside the gene matches: 4. The CDR3 spells CSAGDRGYTEAFF. The CDR3 nucleotides are TGCAGCGCAGGGGACAGGGGGTACACTGAAGCTTTCTTT.

The chain combines TRBV29-1 with TRBJ1-1, with unresolved D. The CDR3 is made up of 12 amino acids. V was cut by 4 bases and J by 1 base, with 7 bases left in between. Germline CDR1 and CDR2: SQVTM and ANQGSEA. The DNA of the CDR3 is TGCAGCGTTGGGGTGGAGAACACTGAAGCTTTCTTT. Protein sequence: CSVGVENTEAFF.

This clone occurred a few times. Other DNA sequences in the same sample also yield this CDR3. The chain joins TRBV28 to TRBJ1-1, with D maybe TRBD1 (5 bases). V lost 6 bases, J lost 3 bases, and 14 bases lay in between. CDR1 and CDR2 from the germline V gene are MDHEN and SYDVKM. The CDR3 has 14 residues. The DNA for the CDR3 is TGTGCCAGCAGGCATGGGACGGGTCACACTGAAGCTTTCTTT. Amino acids: CASRHGTGHTEAFF.

The count of this clone is one. This sequence joins TRBV11-2 and TRBJ2-1; the match to TRBD2 covers 11 bases. Germline loops: CDR1 SGHAT, CDR2 FQNNGV. This CDR3 spans 15 amino acids. J gave up 6 bases and V 5 bases, and 6 bases lay outside the gene matches. DNA of the CDR3: TGTGCCAGCAGCCCGACTAGCGGGACAGGCAATGAGCAGTTCTTC. It specifies CASSPTSGTGNEQFF.

V gene TRBV7-9 combines with J gene TRBJ2-3, with D unresolved. Trimming cost V 5 bases and J 0 bases, with 15 bases left between them. The germline gives CDR1 SEHNR, CDR2 FQNEAQ (reference sequence). This CDR3 is 16 amino acids long. This chain's CDR3 is CASSQKDGPSTDTQYF. In nucleotides, the CDR3 is TGTGCCAGCAGCCAGAAGGACGGGCCCAGCACAGATACGCAGTATTTT.

This clone was picked up one time. V and J are TRBV6-5 and TRBJ2-5, with TRBD1 identical over 8 bases. Germline V CDR1 and CDR2: MNHEY, SVGAGI. The V segment lost 1 base and the J segment 5 bases; nucleotides outside the gene matches: 9. This CDR3 has 16 residues. CDR3 sequence: CASSYFLQGGKETQYF. In DNA, the CDR3 is TGTGCCAGCAGTTACTTCTTACAGGGGGGAAAGGAGACCCAGTACTTC.

A word on this clone: One end of the junction varies from germline; a read error may be responsible. CDR3 amino acids: CASSGDSNTRELFF. CDR3 in DNA: TGTGCCAGCAGTGGCGACAGCAACACCCGGGAGCTGTTTTTT. The chain couples TRBV2 to TRBJ2-2, with a possible D match to TRBD1 (5 bases). The CDR3 consists of 14 residues. The germline V gene has CDR1 SNHLY and CDR2 FYNNEI.

The J gene is TRBJ1-2, the V gene TRBV6-6; maybe TRBD1 (5 bases). Germline V lookup: CDR1 MNHNY, CDR2 SVGAGI (reference sequence). V was clipped by 7 bases and J by 3 bases, with 15 bases between them. This CDR3 has 14 residues. The CDR3 is CASTRGGNDYGYTF. In nucleotides, the CDR3 is TGTGCCAGCACCCGGGGGGGTAATGACTATGGCTACACCTTC.

The chain uses TRBV7-6 and TRBJ1-2, with D hard to call. The V and J ends lost 5 bases and 1 base respectively, with 14 bases between them. The CDR3 covers 15 residues. Germline CDR1 and CDR2: SGHVS and FNYEAQ. CDR3 sequence (DNA): TGTGCCAGCAGCATACCTCCAGCGATTAACTATGGCTACACCTTC. Translation: CASSIPPAINYGYTF.

This clone came up once. The chain combines TRBV21-1 with TRBJ2-2. TRBV21-1 is termed a pseudogene. This CDR3 is built from 18 residues. CDR3 in DNA: TGTGCCAGCAGCCTTTTAAAGGACCTGAGATTTAACACCGGGGAGCTGTTTTTT. Translation gives CASSLLKDLRFNTGELFF.

The sample holds a few counts of this clone. The chain recombines TRBV18 with TRBJ2-3; the D is unclear. This CDR3 has 15 residues. V lost 5 bases and J lost 4, with 16 bases in between. Germline assignment: CDR1 KGHSH and CDR2 LQKENI. The CDR3 DNA sequence: TGTGCCAGCTCATCGGGTCAGTGGGGTGCAGATACGCAGTATTTT. It specifies CASSSGQWGADTQYF.